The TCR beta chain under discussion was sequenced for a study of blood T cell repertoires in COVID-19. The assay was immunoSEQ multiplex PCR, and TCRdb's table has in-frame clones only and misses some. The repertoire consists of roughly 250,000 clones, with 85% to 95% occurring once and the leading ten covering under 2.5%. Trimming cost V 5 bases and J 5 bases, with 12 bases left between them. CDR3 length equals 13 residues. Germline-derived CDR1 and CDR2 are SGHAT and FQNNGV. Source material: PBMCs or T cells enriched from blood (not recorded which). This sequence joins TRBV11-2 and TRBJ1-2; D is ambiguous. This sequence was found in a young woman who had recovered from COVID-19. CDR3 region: CASSRGGGYGYTF. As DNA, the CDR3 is TGTGCCAGCAGCCGCGGCGGTGGTTATGGCTACACCTTC.